The 27 T cell receptor beta chains given below trace back to one sample, sequenced in a study of cytomegalovirus exposure and HLA in healthy donors. Both 60 Vbeta primers and 13 Jbeta primers went into the PCR. The repertoire was sequenced with immunoSEQ multiplex PCR; TCRdb's copy has only in-frame clones and lacks some. The sample consists of under 200,000 clones, about 75% of them appearing once. The sequenced sample consisted of PBMCs. The receptors here all came from a male donor in good health and CMV-seropositive.

The chain joins TRBV5-1 to TRBJ2-5, with 7 bases identical to TRBD2. After removal of 0 bases from V and 7 bases from J, the junction contained 3 bases not matched to a gene. In germline, CDR1 is SGHRS, CDR2 YFSETQ. This CDR3 has 13 residues. This CDR3 reads CASSLGPSGTQYF. CDR3 DNA sequence: TGCGCCAGCAGCTTGGGACCTAGCGGGACCCAGTACTTC.

The chain couples TRBV7-6 to TRBJ2-3; TRBD2 matches at 14 bases. After removal of 5 bases from V and 6 bases from J, the junction contained 10 bases not matched to a gene. The CDR3 length is 17 residues. CDR1 SGHVS and CDR2 FNYEAQ come from the germline V gene. CDR3 amino acids: CASSLGTSGGQGDTQYF. The CDR3 DNA is TGTGCCAGCAGCCTAGGGACTAGCGGGGGCCAAGGGGATACGCAGTATTTT.

The chain uses TRBV12-5 and TRBJ2-5; TRBD2 matches at 14 bases. Germline V gene data show CDR1 as LGHNT and CDR2 as FRNRAP. The V and J ends lost 7 bases and 4 bases, in that order; junction bases with no gene match: 5. The length of the CDR3 is 15 residues. DNA for the CDR3: TGTGCTAGTGCTAGGGGACTAGCGGGGGTAGAGACCCAGTACTTC. Amino acid sequence: CASARGLAGVETQYF. The whole variable domain, remainder taken from reference TRBV12-5 and TRBJ2-5, is DARVTQTPRHKVTEMGQEVTMRCQPILGHNTVFWYRQTMMQGLELLAYFRNRAPLDDSGMPKDRFSAEMPDATLATLKIQPSEPRDSAVYFCASARGLAGVETQYFGPGTRLLVL.

The CDR3 DNA follows: TGCGCCAGCAGCTTGAACCCAGGGGGCGAATATGGCTACACCTTC. This gives the protein CASSLNPGGEYGYTF. The rearrangement links TRBV5-1 to TRBJ1-2; TRBD1 agrees at 8 bases. The trim removed 1 base at V and 5 bases at J, leaving 7 bases unmatched. Germline CDR1 is SGHRS and CDR2 is YFSETQ. The CDR3 covers 15 residues.

This clone has just one count. The chain employs TRBV4-3 and TRBJ2-2; D is perhaps TRBD1 (5 bases). Trimming shortened V by 1 base and J by 4 bases, and 10 bases separated the two germline ends. Germline CDR1 LGHNA, CDR2 YSLEER. The CDR3 loop spans 15 amino acids. The CDR3 region is CASSQGGAITGELFF. CDR3 DNA sequence: TGCGCCAGCAGCCAAGGGGGCGCGATCACCGGGGAGCTGTTTTTT.

J is TRBJ2-5 and V is TRBV30; D is perhaps TRBD2 (7 bases). The CDR3 length is 15 residues. The V and J ends lost 4 bases and 2 bases respectively, with 17 bases between them. The V gene's germline CDR1 is GTSNPN and CDR2 SVGIG (reference sequence). The CDR3 region is CAWIKRGALQETQYF. The CDR3 coding sequence is TGTGCCTGGATTAAACGGGGGGCCTTACAAGAGACCCAGTACTTC.

V usage is TRBV10-2 and J usage is TRBJ2-7, with D possibly TRBD2 on 6 matching bases. Germline assignment: CDR1 WSHSY and CDR2 SAAADI. V was clipped by 7 bases and J by 6 bases, with 19 bases between them. The CDR3 is 14 amino acids. This CDR3 is CASKGRDSPGEQYF. CDR3 coding DNA: TGCGCCAGCAAAGGGCGGGACTCGCCGGGCGAGCAGTACTTC.

The chain uses TRBV7-9 and TRBJ1-6; D may be TRBD1 (5 bases). The CDR3 has 15 residues. Germline V gene sequence: CDR1 SEHNR, CDR2 FQNEAQ (reference sequence). Trimming left V 2 bases short and J 5 bases short, with 10 bases between. CDR3 coding DNA: TGTGCCAGCAGCTTAAGTTGGGGGGATAATTCACCCCTCCACTTT. Protein sequence: CASSLSWGDNSPLHF.

The chain links TRBV30 to TRBJ2-7; 7 bases are a match to TRBD1. This CDR3 has 12 residues. V dropped 2 bases and J dropped 4; count of bases not matched to a gene: 2. Germline CDR1 GTSNPN, CDR2 SVGIG (reference sequence). CDR3: CAWSQDRYEQYF. The CDR3 DNA follows: TGTGCCTGGAGTCAGGACAGGTACGAGCAGTACTTC.

This clone was detected only once. The chain is built from TRBV5-4 and TRBJ2-1; weak D call: TRBD2 (5 bases). The CDR3 totals 12 residues. V shed 2 bases and J shed 9 bases, with 9 bases lying between them. The germline V gene encodes CDR1 SGHNT and CDR2 YYREEE (reference sequence). The CDR3 loop reads CASSFLAGEQFF. CDR3 in DNA: TGTGCCAGCAGCTTTCTAGCCGGTGAGCAGTTCTTC.

This chain joins TRBV13 and TRBJ1-2, with 9 nucleotides matching TRBD1. This CDR3 comprises 15 residues. J gave up 0 bases and V 5 bases, and 4 bases lay outside the gene matches. CDR1 and CDR2 from the germline V gene are PRHDT and FYEKMQ (reference sequence). The CDR3 DNA reads TGTGCCAGCAGCCGGACAGGGGTTGCTAACTATGGCTACACCTTC. Translation: CASSRTGVANYGYTF. The full variable domain, in which reference TRBV13 and TRBJ1-2 provide the parts outside the CDR3, is AAGVIQSPRHLIKEKRETATLKCYPIPRHDTVYWYQQGPGQDPQFLISFYEKMQSDKGSIPDRFSAQQFSDYHSELNMSSLELGDSALYFCASSRTGVANYGYTFGSGTRLTVV.

The V and J genes are TRBV4-1 and TRBJ1-3; D unclear. Germline V gene sequence: CDR1 MGHRA, CDR2 YSYEKL. Trimming left V 0 bases short and J 2 bases short, with 14 bases between. The CDR3 extends over 17 amino acids. CDR3 nucleotides: TGCGCCAGCAGCCAAGAACTAGGACCCTTGGCTGGAAACACCATATATTTT. Translation gives CASSQELGPLAGNTIYF.

This chain connects TRBV4-2 to TRBJ2-7; 10 positions match TRBD1. The V segment lost 2 bases and the J segment 6 bases; nucleotides outside the gene matches: 4. From germline, CDR1 is LGHNA and CDR2 YNFKEQ. The CDR3 has 14 residues. The CDR3 DNA sequence: TGTGCCAGCAGCCAACCGGGACAGGGGCCCGAGCAGTACTTC. Its protein is CASSQPGQGPEQYF.

This rearrangement joins TRBV20-1 to TRBJ1-5; the D is unclear. The germline V gene encodes CDR1 DFQATT and CDR2 SNEGSKA (reference sequence). Trimming shortened V by 6 bases and J by 4 bases, and 7 bases separated the two germline ends. The CDR3 loop spans 11 amino acids. CDR3 sequence (DNA): TGCAGTGCCCGTAGAAATCAGCCCCAGCATTTT. This gives the protein CSARRNQPQHF.

The genes are TRBV6-1 and TRBJ2-3; D possibly corresponds to TRBD2 (6 bases). CDR1 is MNHNS and CDR2 is SASEGT in the germline V gene. V was clipped by 3 bases and J by 0 bases, with 10 bases between them. The CDR3 spans 15 residues. Here the CDR3 DNA reads TGTGCCAGCAGTGACCTAGCGACTAGCACAGATACGCAGTATTTT. It specifies CASSDLATSTDTQYF.

With respect to this clone: An end of the junction differs from the germline gene, which may be a read error. The chain links TRBV7-9 to TRBJ2-3, with D tentatively TRBD2 (7 bases). Germline lookup yields CDR1 SEHNR and CDR2 FQNEAQ (reference sequence). The CDR3 has 14 amino acids. The CDR3 is CSSSLRGAGDTQYF. The CDR3 region has the DNA TGTTCCAGCAGCTTACGGGGGGCAGGGGATACGCAGTATTTT.

In this sample, this clone turned up once. The chain is built from TRBV11-2 and TRBJ2-7; the D gene is possibly TRBD2 (6 bases). Germline-derived CDR1 and CDR2 are SGHAT and FQNNGV. This CDR3 contains 13 residues. Deletions cut 0 bases from V and 6 bases from J, with 9 bases between. The CDR3 loop reads CASSLDWGVEQYF. The DNA of the CDR3 is TGTGCCAGCAGCTTAGATTGGGGGGTCGAGCAGTACTTC. The full variable domain, in which reference TRBV11-2 and TRBJ2-7 provide the parts outside the CDR3, is EAGVAQSPRYKIIEKRQSVAFWCNPISGHATLYWYQQILGQGPKLLIQFQNNGVVDDSQLPKDRFSAERLKGVDSTLKIQPAKLEDSAVYLCASSLDWGVEQYFGPGTRLTVT.

J is TRBJ2-7 and V is TRBV11-2; TRBD2 matches 13 bases. V trimming: 6 bases; J trimming: 2 bases; junction bases outside the gene matches: 1. The CDR3 runs to 14 residues. The germline gives CDR1 SGHAT, CDR2 FQNNGV. CDR3 loop: CASRGLAGAYEQYF. The CDR3 DNA reads TGTGCCAGCAGAGGACTAGCGGGGGCCTACGAGCAGTACTTC.

The chain recombines TRBV7-9 with TRBJ2-2; possible D gene TRBD1, 6 bases. CDR3 length: 16 amino acids. V lost 3 bases to trimming and J lost 2 bases, with 13 bases between them. Germline V CDR1 and CDR2: SEHNR, FQNEAQ (reference sequence). The CDR3 DNA follows: TGTGCCAGCAGCTTTCCCCCGGGACACAACACCGGGGAGCTGTTTTTT. Amino acids: CASSFPPGHNTGELFF.

V usage is TRBV7-2 and J usage is TRBJ2-5; TRBD2 might be the D (6 bases). The J call is uncertain, as TRBJ2-7 better fits the DNA end. This CDR3 has 16 residues. CDR1 SGHTA and CDR2 FQGNSA come from the germline V gene. The CDR3 coding sequence is TGTGCCAGCAGCCCCCCCCGCGGGACTTACTCCTACGAGCAGTACTTC. This translates into CASSPPRGTYSYEQYF.

This clone has more than one count but fewer than ten. In DNA form, the CDR3 reads TGTGCCAGCAGCTTTCTACGTCCTAGCGGGACAGATACGCAGTATTTT. Protein product: CASSFLRPSGTDTQYF. The genes are TRBV11-2 and TRBJ2-3; 8 bases map to TRBD2. Germline V gene lookup returns CDR1 SGHAT and CDR2 FQNNGV. With V trimmed by 3 bases and J by 3 bases, 8 bases remained unmatched. The CDR3 covers 16 residues.

The genes are TRBV7-3 and TRBJ2-5; D gene ambiguous. The CDR3 spans 13 residues. Trimming shortened V by 2 bases and J by 5 bases, and 9 bases separated the two germline ends. CDR1 is SGHTA and CDR2 is FQGTGA in the germline V gene. In DNA, the CDR3 is TGTGCCAGCAGCTTAGGAGTGCGTGAGACCCAGTACTTC. Translating it yields CASSLGVRETQYF.

This sequence joins TRBV9 and TRBJ2-5; a possible D gene is TRBD2 (5 bases). CDR1 and CDR2 (germline): SGDLS, YYNGEE. The CDR3 is 14 residues long. The V gene lost 7 bases and the J gene lost 5 bases, with 18 bases spanning the gap. CDR3 sequence: CASGMGSRGETQYF. CDR3 sequence (DNA): TGTGCCAGCGGGATGGGCTCGAGAGGGGAGACCCAGTACTTC. The complete variable domain, with remaining parts taken from reference TRBV9 and TRBJ2-5, reads DSGVTQTPKHLITATGQRVTLRCSPRSGDLSVYWYQQSLDQGLQFLIQYYNGEERAKGNILERFSAQQFPDLHSELNLSSLELGDSALYFCASGMGSRGETQYFGPGTRLLVL.

For this clone: The junction departs from germline at one end; a sequencing error may be responsible. The chain recombines TRBV7-9 with TRBJ2-2; TRBD2 matches 9 bases. Germline V gene lookup returns CDR1 SEHNR and CDR2 FQNEAQ (reference sequence). CDR3 length: 16 amino acids. CDR3 amino acids: CSSSATGTSSTGELFF. CDR3 bases: TGTTCCAGCAGCGCCACCGGGACTAGCTCCACCGGGGAGCTGTTTTTT. Looking up the rest from reference TRBV7-9 and TRBJ2-2 gives the full variable domain: DTGVSQNPRHKITKRGQNVTFRCDPISEHNRLYWYRQTLGQGPEFLTYFQNEAQLEKSRLLSDRFSAERPKGSFSTLEIQRTEQGDSAMYLCSSSATGTSSTGELFFGEGSRLTVL.

The chain uses TRBV5-8 and TRBJ2-7; 9 bases line up with TRBD1. The CDR3 runs 14 residues. V shed 3 bases and J 4 bases; nucleotides not matched to a gene: 5. Germline CDR1 is SGHTS and CDR2 is YDEGEE. The CDR3 nucleotides read TGTGCCAGCAGCTCTGGGACAGGGCAGTACGAGCAGTACTTC. This translates into CASSSGTGQYEQYF.

The chain combines TRBV4-3 with TRBJ1-1; TRBD1 aligns across 10 bases. Germline V lookup: CDR1 LGHNA, CDR2 YSLEER. J lost 1 base, V lost 0 bases, and 5 bases had no gene match. This CDR3 has 17 amino acids. In nucleotides, the CDR3 is TGCGCCAGCAGCCAAGAGGGACAGGGGAGGTGGAACACTGAAGCTTTCTTT. It encodes CASSQEGQGRWNTEAFF.

The V and J genes are TRBV29-1 and TRBJ1-4; D might be TRBD1 (6 bases). From germline, CDR1 is SQVTM and CDR2 ANQGSEA. There are 13 residues in the CDR3. The germline V and J ends were trimmed by 4 bases and 7 bases, with 13 bases remaining between them. CDR3 residues: CSVGAGVGEKLFF. The CDR3 coding sequence is TGCAGCGTTGGTGCAGGGGTGGGTGAAAAACTGTTTTTT.